The sequence of this TCR beta chain was determined in a study of shared clonotypes between healthy human individuals. Overall study findings and caveats: The generation probabilities recorded for non-shared clonotypes fell below those of clonotypes shared by all four donors.

Germline CDR1 SGHVS, CDR2 FNYEAQ. Trimming left V 5 bases short and J 0 bases short, with 13 bases between. There are 16 residues in the CDR3. In the case of this clone: Its specificity is not known.

Memory CD4+ cells were the fraction left after CD45RA+ naive selection. Repertoires were generated with immunoSEQ multiplex PCR, while TCRdb's copy carries only in-frame clones and drops some. The table has roughly 2,500,000 clones, over 85% seen once; the top ten hold around 0.4%. The specimen was naive CD4+ T cells from PBMCs. The subset was: CD45RA+ positively selected. This chain joins TRBV7-6 and TRBJ2-2; possibly TRBD2 for D (5 bases). The sequence was collected from a man between 18 and 35 years old in good health. Some clones in this sample may be carry-over from other donors' samples. The CDR3 spells CASSQVLASNTGELFF. DNA for the CDR3: TGTGCCAGCAGCCAGGTCCTAGCATCGAACACCGGGGAGCTGTTTTTT.